This TCR beta chain stems from a study of blood T cell repertoires in COVID-19. Study at large: Sample material is recorded as cDNA or gDNA derived from T cells, B-cell-depleted T cells, or PBMCs.

Sequencing used immunoSEQ multiplex PCR; TCRdb keeps in-frame clones, though not all of them. Among fewer than 300,000 clones listed, roughly 79% were seen once. This clone came up a few times. This CDR3 is built from 14 residues. V shed 5 bases and J shed 0 bases, with 11 bases lying between them. Per germline, CDR1 SGHAT and CDR2 FQDESV (reference sequence). V gene TRBV11-1 combines with J gene TRBJ2-7, with TRBD1 as a possible D gene (5 bases). The sequence was collected from an older woman with active or convalescent COVID-19. Specimen: peripheral blood. The CDR3 reads CASSPTGGSYEQYF. The CDR3 region has the DNA TGTGCCAGCAGCCCTACAGGCGGCTCCTACGAGCAGTACTTC.